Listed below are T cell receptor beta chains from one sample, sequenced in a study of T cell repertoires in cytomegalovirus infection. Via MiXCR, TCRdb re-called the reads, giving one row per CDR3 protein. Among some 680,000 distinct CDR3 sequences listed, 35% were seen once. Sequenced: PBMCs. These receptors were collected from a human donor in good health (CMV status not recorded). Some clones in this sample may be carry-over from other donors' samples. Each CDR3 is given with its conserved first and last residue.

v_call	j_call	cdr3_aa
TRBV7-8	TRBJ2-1	CASSLRLAAYNEQFF
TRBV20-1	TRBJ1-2	CSARAGPGSFGGGYTF
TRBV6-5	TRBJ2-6	CASSYSQVELAGANVLTF
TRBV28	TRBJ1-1	CASSLPYSTGGTEAFF
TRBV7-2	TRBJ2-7	CASSSAPGQGYREQYF
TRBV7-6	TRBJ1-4	CASSREQGFNEKLFF
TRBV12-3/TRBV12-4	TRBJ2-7	CASSFEVGEQYF
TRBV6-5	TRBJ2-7	CASSYRLNAAYEQYF
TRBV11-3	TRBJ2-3	CASSSSTGFTDTQYF
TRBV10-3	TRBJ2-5	CAISGTLQETQYF
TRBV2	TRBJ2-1	CASRTAVGSGRAVYGNEQFF
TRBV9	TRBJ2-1	CASSVDLWVEQFF
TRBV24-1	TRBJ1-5	CATSDRTGDNQPQHF
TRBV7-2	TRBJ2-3	CASSRLSGTQYF
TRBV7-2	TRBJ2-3	CASSLRPQAGGLTDTQYF
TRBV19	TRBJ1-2	CASSTSDLYYGYTF
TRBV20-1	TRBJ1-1	CSARDGRARPIEAFF
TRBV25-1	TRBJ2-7	CASSESGRTYEQYF
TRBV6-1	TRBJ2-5	CASRFPWETQYF
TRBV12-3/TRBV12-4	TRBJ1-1	CASSLLQGLNTEAFF
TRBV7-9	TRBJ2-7	CASSRADEQYF
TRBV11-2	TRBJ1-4	CASSLFFFGGANEKLFF
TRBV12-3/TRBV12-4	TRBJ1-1	CASSLTQGASTEAFF
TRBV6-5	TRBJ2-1	CASSYTGSSYNEQFF
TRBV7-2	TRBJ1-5	CASSFRSSNQPQHF
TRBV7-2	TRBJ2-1	CASSLTGSSYNEQFF
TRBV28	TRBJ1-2	CASSSPRRGYGYTF
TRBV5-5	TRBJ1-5	CASSLVGDYSNQPQHF
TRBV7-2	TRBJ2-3	CASSSVTSDTQYF
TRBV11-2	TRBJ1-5	CASSPSRGEQPQHF
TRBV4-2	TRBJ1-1	CASSRDRALNTEAFF
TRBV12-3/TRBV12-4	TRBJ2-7	CASSGTADYEQYF
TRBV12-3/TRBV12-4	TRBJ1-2	CASSLPLYGYTF
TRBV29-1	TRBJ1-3	CSVVLDRAGNTIYF
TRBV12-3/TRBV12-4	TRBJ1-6	CASSLSTGPARDNSPLHF
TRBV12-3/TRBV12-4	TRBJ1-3	CASSLPRGSGNTIYF
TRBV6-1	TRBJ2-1	CASSPPPGRGSSYNEQFF
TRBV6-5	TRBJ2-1	CASSYRLAGDEQFF
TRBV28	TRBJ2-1	CASSSSRRYNEQFF
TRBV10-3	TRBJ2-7	CAISESTSWYEQYF
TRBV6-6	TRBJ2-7	CASRSGTSSYEQYF
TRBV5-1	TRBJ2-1	CASSLLDGGMKFF
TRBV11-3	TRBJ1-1	CASSLGGTNPEAFF
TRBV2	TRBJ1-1	CASSDRTGNTEAFF
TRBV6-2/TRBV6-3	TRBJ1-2	CARSYYPARQGYTF
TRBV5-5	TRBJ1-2	CASSPQLEGYTF
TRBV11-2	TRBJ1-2	CASSLDERSYGYTF
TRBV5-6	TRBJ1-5	CASSWGGGISNQPQHF
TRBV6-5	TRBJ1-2	CASSYSRANKDGYTF
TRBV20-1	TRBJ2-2	CSARDPFSTTNTGELFF
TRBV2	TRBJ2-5	CASSGQGRYQETQYF
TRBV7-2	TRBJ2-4	CASSLTRQLNIQYF
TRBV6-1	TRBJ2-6	CASRRQAASGANVLTF
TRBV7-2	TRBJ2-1	CASSLLLSGRGDEQFF
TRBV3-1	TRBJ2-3	CASSQSGGRNTQYF
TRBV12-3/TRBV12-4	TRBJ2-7	CASSFRLADYEQYF
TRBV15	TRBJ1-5	CATSRVPDRVQPQHF
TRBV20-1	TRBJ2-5	CSARDTGLGYQETQYF
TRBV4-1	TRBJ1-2	CASSQGGAHYGYTF